The subject of this entry is one T cell receptor beta chain. These data belong to a study of CD8+ T cells in alopecia areata. About the study: The share of scalp area affected provided the severity score for treated patients.

Germline V CDR1 and CDR2: SEHNR, FQNEAQ (reference sequence). CDR3 size: 14 residues. V lost 6 bases to trimming and J lost 8 bases, with 14 bases between them. Indicated treatment: oral pan-JAK inhibitor, 5-10 mg twice daily. cDNA prepared by RNA extraction and subsequent reverse transcription served as the template for sequencing. TCRdb's table, derived via immunoSEQ multiplex PCR, lists solely in-frame clones and lacks some. The sample carries about 190,000 clones, 50% to 60% recorded once. The source is a human donor with alopecia areata. The rearrangement joins TRBV7-9 to TRBJ2-6, with D perhaps matching TRBD2 (5 bases). Specimen: CD4+ T cells sorted from blood, collected at week 4, from a patient treated with tofacitinib. The CDR3 loop is CASSGRGGPNVLTF. CDR3 bases: TGTGCCAGCAGTGGCCGCGGAGGTCCCAACGTCCTGACTTTC.